This is a list of T cell receptor beta chains from one sample in a study of CD4+ T cells in melanoma. Profiled with immunoSEQ multiplex PCR; TCRdb holds only in-frame clones, not every one. The sample yields around 100,000 clones, around 93% seen once. The sample was peripheral blood. Receptors originate from a human donor with melanoma. CDR3s include the opening cysteine and the closing phenylalanine or tryptophan. Each record gives: D gene, J gene, V gene, CDR3 length, clone size, CDR3 DNA, CDR3 protein. The D gene is left open where the match is weak. For some rows the clone size is stated as once, few or many, or as a class when expanded; others skip it.

.	TRBJ2-2	TRBV19	16	.	TGTGCCAGTAGTATCAGACAGGACGCGAACACCGGGGAGCTGTTTTTT	CASSIRQDANTGELFF
.	TRBJ1-2	TRBV28	13	.	TGTGCCAGCAGGACAACAGGGCGCTATGGCTACACCTTC	CASRTTGRYGYTF
TRBD1	TRBJ2-5	TRBV5-1	15	.	TGCGCCAGCAGCTTGGAGGGACAGGACCAAGAGACCCAGTACTTC	CASSLEGQDQETQYF
TRBD2	TRBJ2-7	TRBV18	16	.	TGTGCCAGCTCACCTGGACTAGCGGGGGCCTCCTACGAGCAGTACTTC	CASSPGLAGASYEQYF
.	TRBJ2-1	TRBV5-1	17	.	TGCGCCAGCAGCTTGGCCGGTAGGGGGGTCGGGAGTGATGAGCAGTTCTTC	CASSLAGRGVGSDEQFF
TRBD2	TRBJ2-3	TRBV19	13	.	TGTGCCAGTATAGCGGGAGGTGCAGATACGCAGTATTTT	CASIAGGADTQYF
.	TRBJ2-2	TRBV29-1	12	.	TGCAGCGTTTTAGGTGACACCGGGGAGCTGTTTTTT	CSVLGDTGELFF
.	TRBJ1-2	TRBV12-2	16	.	TGTGCAAGTCGCTTAGTTTGGTACGGGAAAAACTATGGCTACACCTTC	CASRLVWYGKNYGYTF
.	TRBJ1-2	TRBV6-5	13	.	TGTGCCAGCAGTACGGGACTCAACTATGGCTACACCTTC	CASSTGLNYGYTF
.	TRBJ2-1	TRBV6-5	11	.	TGTGCCAGCAGTTATCTCTATGAGCAGTTCTTC	CASSYLYEQFF
TRBD2	TRBJ2-1	TRBV7-2	15	.	TGTGCCAGCAGCATTAGCGGGGGGGCCTACAATGAGCAGTTCTTC	CASSISGGAYNEQFF
.	TRBJ2-1	TRBV7-2	17	.	TGTGCCAGCAGCTTAGAGGGGGGCTGGGGATCCTACAATGAGCAGTTCTTC	CASSLEGGWGSYNEQFF
.	TRBJ2-7	TRBV4-3	19	.	TGCGCCAGCAGCCAAGATTTGGACGTAAGAGGCGGCCTAAACTACGAGCAGTACTTC	CASSQDLDVRGGLNYEQYF
.	TRBJ1-6	TRBV18	14	.	TGTGCCAGCTCACCATCGGGACATAATTCACCCCTCCACTTT	CASSPSGHNSPLHF
.	TRBJ2-1	TRBV2	14	.	TGTGCCAGCAGTGCTCTCGGCGAGTACAATGAGCAGTTCTTC	CASSALGEYNEQFF
TRBD2	TRBJ2-4	TRBV15	18	.	TGTGCCACCAGCAGAGCGGTGGCTAGCGGGGGAGCCAAAAACATTCAGTACTTC	CATSRAVASGGAKNIQYF
TRBD2	TRBJ2-5	TRBV10-3	14	.	TGTGCCATCAGTGAGACTAGCGCTGGGGAGACCCAGTACTTC	CAISETSAGETQYF
.	TRBJ2-5	TRBV10-3	14	.	TGTGCCATCAGTGCGACTAGGGACCAAGAGACCCAGTACTTC	CAISATRDQETQYF
TRBD1	TRBJ2-7	TRBV19	17	.	TGTGCCAGTAGTAGGGGACAGAGATCTTCCTTTAGGGACGAGCAGTACTTC	CASSRGQRSSFRDEQYF
.	TRBJ1-1	TRBV14	13	.	TGTGCCAGCAGCTCCGTATGGAGCACTGAAGCTTTCTTT	CASSSVWSTEAFF
TRBD2	TRBJ2-3	TRBV7-7	13	.	TGTGCCAGCAGCCAACGACTAGCCGATACGCAGTATTTT	CASSQRLADTQYF
.	TRBJ2-5	TRBV7-8	15	once	TGTGCCAGCAGCCCTGGACAGTCTGGGGGCCGGACCCAGTACTTC	CASSPGQSGGRTQYF
.	TRBJ2-7	TRBV7-2	14	.	TGTGCCAGCAGCTTAAATCTGCCGGGAAACGAGCAGTACTTC	CASSLNLPGNEQYF